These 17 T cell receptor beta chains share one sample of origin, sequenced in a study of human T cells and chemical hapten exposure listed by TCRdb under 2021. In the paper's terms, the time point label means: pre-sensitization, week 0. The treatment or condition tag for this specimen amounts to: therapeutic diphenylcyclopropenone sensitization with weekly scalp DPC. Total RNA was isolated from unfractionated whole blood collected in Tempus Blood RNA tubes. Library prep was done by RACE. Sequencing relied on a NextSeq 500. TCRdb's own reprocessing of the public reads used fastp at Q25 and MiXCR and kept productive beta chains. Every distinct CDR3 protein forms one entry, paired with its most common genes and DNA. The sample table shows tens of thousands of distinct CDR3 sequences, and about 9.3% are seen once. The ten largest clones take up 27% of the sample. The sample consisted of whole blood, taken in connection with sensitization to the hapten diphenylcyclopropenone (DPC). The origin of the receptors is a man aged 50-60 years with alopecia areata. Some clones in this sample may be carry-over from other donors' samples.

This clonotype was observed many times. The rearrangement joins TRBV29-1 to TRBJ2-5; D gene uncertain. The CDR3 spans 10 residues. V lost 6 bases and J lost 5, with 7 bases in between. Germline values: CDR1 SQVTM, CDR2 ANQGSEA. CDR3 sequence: CSVRSETQYF. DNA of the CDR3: TGCAGCGTCCGTTCCGAGACCCAGTACTTC.

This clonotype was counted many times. DNA for the CDR3: TGTGCCACCAGTGACCCCTCCGGACAGAAGAACACCGGGGAGCTGTTTTTT. It yields the protein CATSDPSGQKNTGELFF. The chain combines TRBV24-1 with TRBJ2-2, with a weak D call TRBD1 (6 bases). The V gene's germline CDR1 is KGHDR and CDR2 SFDVKD. The germline V and J ends were trimmed by 4 bases and 1 base, with 15 bases remaining between them. The length of the CDR3 is 17 residues.

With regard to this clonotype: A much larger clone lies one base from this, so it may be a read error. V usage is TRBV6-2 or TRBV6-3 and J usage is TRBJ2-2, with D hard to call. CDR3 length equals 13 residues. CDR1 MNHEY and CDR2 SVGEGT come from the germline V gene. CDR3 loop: CANSSANTGELFF. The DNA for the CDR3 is TGTGCCAACAGTTCAGCGAACACCGGGGAGCTGTTTTTT.

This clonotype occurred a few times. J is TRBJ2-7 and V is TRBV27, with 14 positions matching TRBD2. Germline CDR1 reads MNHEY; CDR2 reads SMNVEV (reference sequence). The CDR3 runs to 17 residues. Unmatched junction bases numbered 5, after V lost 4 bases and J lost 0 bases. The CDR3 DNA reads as TGTGCCAGCAGTTCGTCGACTAGCGGGAGGGACTCCTACGAGCAGTACTTC. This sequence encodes CASSSSTSGRDSYEQYF.

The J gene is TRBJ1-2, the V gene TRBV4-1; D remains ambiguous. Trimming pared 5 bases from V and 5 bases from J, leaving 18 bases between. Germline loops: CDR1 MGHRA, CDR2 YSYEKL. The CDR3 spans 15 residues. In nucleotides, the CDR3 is TGCGCCAGCAGCGAAGGCGTGTCTCTGGGGTATGGCTACACCTTC. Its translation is CASSEGVSLGYGYTF.

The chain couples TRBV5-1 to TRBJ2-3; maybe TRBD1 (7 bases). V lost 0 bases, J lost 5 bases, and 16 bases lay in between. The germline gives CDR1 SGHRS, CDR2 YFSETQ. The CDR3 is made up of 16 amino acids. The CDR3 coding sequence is TGCGCCAGCAGCTTGGCCGGAGGACAGGAGGGAGATACGCAGTATTTT. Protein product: CASSLAGGQEGDTQYF.

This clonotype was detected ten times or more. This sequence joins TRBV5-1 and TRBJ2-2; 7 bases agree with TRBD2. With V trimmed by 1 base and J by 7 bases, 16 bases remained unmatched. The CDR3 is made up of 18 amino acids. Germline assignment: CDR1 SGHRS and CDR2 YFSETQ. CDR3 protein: CASSLRPSAGELDGELFF. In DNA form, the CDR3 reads TGCGCCAGCAGCTTGAGGCCTAGTGCGGGAGAGCTCGACGGGGAGCTGTTTTTT.

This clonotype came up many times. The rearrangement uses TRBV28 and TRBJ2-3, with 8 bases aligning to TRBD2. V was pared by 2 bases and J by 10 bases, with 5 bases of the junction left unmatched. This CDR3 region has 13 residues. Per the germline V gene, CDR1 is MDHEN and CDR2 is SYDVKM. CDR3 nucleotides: TGTGCCAGCAGTTTAGAGGGCGGGAGGCCGCAGTATTTT. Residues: CASSLEGGRPQYF. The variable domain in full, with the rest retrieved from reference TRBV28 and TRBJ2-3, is DVKVTQSSRYLVKRTGEKVFLECVQDMDHENMFWYRQDPGLGLRLIYFSYDVKMKEKGDIPEGYSVSREKKERFSLILESASTNQTSMYLCASSLEGGRPQYFGPGTRLTVL.

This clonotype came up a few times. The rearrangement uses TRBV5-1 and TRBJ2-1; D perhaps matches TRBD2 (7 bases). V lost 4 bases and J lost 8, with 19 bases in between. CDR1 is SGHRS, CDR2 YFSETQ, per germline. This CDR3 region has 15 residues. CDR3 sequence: CASSLRGSGEDEQFF. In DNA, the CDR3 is TGCGCCAGCAGCCTCAGGGGAAGCGGGGAGGATGAGCAGTTCTTC.

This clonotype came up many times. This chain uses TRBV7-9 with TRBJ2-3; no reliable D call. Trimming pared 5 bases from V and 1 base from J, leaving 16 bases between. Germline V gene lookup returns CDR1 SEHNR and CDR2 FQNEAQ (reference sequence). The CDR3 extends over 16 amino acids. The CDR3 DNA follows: TGTGCCAGCAGCAATGGAGCCGTGGCAGGCACAGATACGCAGTATTTT. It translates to CASSNGAVAGTDTQYF.

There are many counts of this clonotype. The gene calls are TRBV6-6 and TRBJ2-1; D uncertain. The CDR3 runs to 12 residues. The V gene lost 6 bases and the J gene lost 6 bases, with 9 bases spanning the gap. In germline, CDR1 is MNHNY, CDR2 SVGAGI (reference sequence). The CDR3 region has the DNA TGTGCCAGCAGGCTTACCGTCAATGAGCAGTTCTTC. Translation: CASRLTVNEQFF.

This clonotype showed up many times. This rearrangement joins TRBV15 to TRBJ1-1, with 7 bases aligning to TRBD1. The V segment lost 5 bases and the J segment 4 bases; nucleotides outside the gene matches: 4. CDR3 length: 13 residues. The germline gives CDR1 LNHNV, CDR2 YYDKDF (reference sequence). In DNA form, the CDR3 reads TGTGCCACCAGCGGAGCAGGGGGCACTGAAGCTTTCTTT. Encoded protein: CATSGAGGTEAFF. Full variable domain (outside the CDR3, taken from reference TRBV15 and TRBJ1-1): DAMVIQNPRYQVTQFGKPVTLSCSQTLNHNVMYWYQQKSSQAPKLLFHYYDKDFNNEADTPDNFQSRRPNTSFCFLDIRSPGLGDTAMYLCATSGAGGTEAFFGQGTRLTVV.

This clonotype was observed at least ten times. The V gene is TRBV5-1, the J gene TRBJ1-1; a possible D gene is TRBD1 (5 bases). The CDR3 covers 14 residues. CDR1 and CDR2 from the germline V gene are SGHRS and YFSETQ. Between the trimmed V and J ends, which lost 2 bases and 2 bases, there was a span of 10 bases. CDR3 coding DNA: TGCGCCAGCAGCTTAGTTCAGGGTAACACTGAAGCTTTCTTT. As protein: CASSLVQGNTEAFF.

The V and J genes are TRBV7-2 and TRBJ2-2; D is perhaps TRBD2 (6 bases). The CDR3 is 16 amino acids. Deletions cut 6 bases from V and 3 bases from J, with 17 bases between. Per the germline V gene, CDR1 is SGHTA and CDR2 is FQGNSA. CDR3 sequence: CASRLSGRPYTGELFF. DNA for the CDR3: TGTGCCAGCAGGCTATCCGGGAGACCGTACACCGGGGAGCTGTTTTTT.

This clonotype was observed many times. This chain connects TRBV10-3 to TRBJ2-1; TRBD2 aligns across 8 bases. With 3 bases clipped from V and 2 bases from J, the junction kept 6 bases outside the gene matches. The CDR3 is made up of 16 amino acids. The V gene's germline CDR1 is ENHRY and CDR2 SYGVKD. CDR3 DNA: TGTGCCATCAGTGAAGGATTAGCGGGAACCTACAATGAGCAGTTCTTC. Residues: CAISEGLAGTYNEQFF.

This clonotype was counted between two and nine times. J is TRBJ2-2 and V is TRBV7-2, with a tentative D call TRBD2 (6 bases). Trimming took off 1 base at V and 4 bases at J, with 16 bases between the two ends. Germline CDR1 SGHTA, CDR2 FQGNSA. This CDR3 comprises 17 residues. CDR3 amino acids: CASSLDGSGQVTGELFF. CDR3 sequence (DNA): TGTGCCAGCAGCTTAGATGGTAGCGGTCAGGTCACCGGGGAGCTGTTTTTT.

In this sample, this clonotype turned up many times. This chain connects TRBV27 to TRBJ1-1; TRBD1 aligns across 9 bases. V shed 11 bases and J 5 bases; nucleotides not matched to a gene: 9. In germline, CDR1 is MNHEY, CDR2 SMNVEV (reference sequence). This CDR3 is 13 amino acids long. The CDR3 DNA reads TGTGCCGGGTCGGGACAGGGACGAACTGAAGCTTTCTTT. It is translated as CAGSGQGRTEAFF.